This entry lists 10 T cell receptor beta chains sequenced from one sample in a study of vaccination effects on CD4 cells after COVID-19. Peptide-pool stimulation followed by sequencing identified expanded antigen-specific CD4+ clonotypes in the ViraFEST assay. The culture ran for roughly ten days before CD4+ T cells were isolated. None of these healthy vaccinees had been infected with SARS-CoV-2 before vaccination. Sequencing was performed with immunoSEQ multiplex PCR; in TCRdb, only in-frame clones are kept and a portion is missing. The sample comprises some 60,000 clones, roughly three quarters of which are singletons, and around 2.8% rests with the top ten. Their specific antigens are unknown. Sample: CD4+ T cells from PBMCs cultured with HCoV-NL63 spike peptides, taken before COVID-19 vaccination. Every receptor here comes from a human donor who received a COVID-19 vaccine.

The genes are TRBV28 and TRBJ2-5; 11 bases align to TRBD2. V lost 2 bases and J lost 1; bases outside the gene matches: 3. CDR3 length equals 16 residues. The germline CDR1 and CDR2 sequences are MDHEN and SYDVKM. CDR3 protein: CASSLGLAGGQETQYF. The CDR3 coding sequence is TGTGCCAGCAGTTTAGGGCTAGCGGGGGGCCAAGAGACCCAGTACTTC.

This clone was seen once. The chain joins TRBV20-1 to TRBJ2-7; D ambiguous. Germline V CDR1 and CDR2: DFQATT, SNEGSKA (reference sequence). This CDR3 contains 11 residues. The V end was cut by 6 bases, the J end by 4 bases, with 10 bases between. CDR3 bases: TGCAGTGCCGCCGTCCGATACGAGCAGTACGTC. Translation gives CSAAVRYEQYV.

The rearrangement uses TRBV19 and TRBJ1-1; perhaps TRBD1 as D (6 bases). Germline V gives CDR1 LNHDA, CDR2 SQIVND (reference sequence). The CDR3 consists of 15 residues. Trimming stripped 0 bases from V and 5 bases from J, with 13 bases between. Here the CDR3 reads CASSIEGHSGTEAFF. The CDR3 DNA is TGTGCCAGTAGTATAGAGGGACACAGCGGAACTGAAGCTTTCTTT.

The V call is TRBV6-5, the J call TRBJ2-3, with 7 bases identical to TRBD1. Germline V gives CDR1 MNHEY, CDR2 SVGAGI. V was clipped by 5 bases and J by 2 bases; unmatched bases: 4. The CDR3 sequence is 14 residues long. The DNA for the CDR3 is TGTGCCAGCAGTACAGGGGACGCCACAGATACGCAGTATTTT. Residues: CASSTGDATDTQYF.

Only one count was recorded for this clone. The gene calls are TRBV29-1 and TRBJ1-1, with TRBD1 as a possible D gene (6 bases). The CDR3 runs to 12 residues. Germline CDR1 is SQVTM and CDR2 is ANQGSEA. V was trimmed by 1 base and J by 10 bases, leaving 13 bases between them. Written as DNA, the CDR3 is TGCAGCGTTGAAGGGACAGAGTACGGAGCTTTCTTT. It translates to CSVEGTEYGAFF.

The CDR3 reads CASSQGGNQPQHF. The DNA of the CDR3 is TGTGCCAGCAGCCAAGGGGGCAATCAGCCCCAGCATTTT. This rearrangement joins TRBV4-2 to TRBJ1-5; D gene unclear. The CDR3 length is 13 residues. Trimming stripped 1 base from V and 2 bases from J, with 3 bases between. Germline lookup yields CDR1 LGHNA and CDR2 YNFKEQ.

This chain connects TRBV30 to TRBJ1-2; 7 bases agree with TRBD1. Germline-derived CDR1 and CDR2 are GTSNPN and SVGIG (reference sequence). Unmatched junction bases numbered 10, after V lost 4 bases and J lost 2 bases. CDR3 size: 15 residues. The CDR3 DNA sequence: TGTGCCTGGACCATCACAGGGGTAGGGAACTATGGCTACACCTTC. Residues: CAWTITGVGNYGYTF.

This chain connects TRBV5-6 to TRBJ2-2, with 8 nucleotides matching TRBD2. The CDR3 is 17 amino acids. The trim removed 2 bases at V and 1 base at J, leaving 7 bases unmatched. Germline V gives CDR1 SGHDT, CDR2 YYEEEE. The CDR3 reads CASSFLAGGQNTGELFF. DNA of the CDR3: TGTGCCAGCAGCTTTCTCGCGGGGGGACAGAACACCGGGGAGCTGTTTTTT.

The genes are TRBV5-4 and TRBJ2-5, with TRBD1 matching 7 bases. From germline, CDR1 is SGHNT and CDR2 YYREEE (reference sequence). This CDR3 has 14 residues. This CDR3 is CVYEERYRGETQYF. In DNA form, the CDR3 reads TGTGTCTATGAGGAGAGATACAGGGGTGAGACCCAGTACTTC.

This rearrangement joins TRBV18 to TRBJ1-1; D is unresolved. The CDR3 sequence is 13 residues long. V lost 2 bases and J 1 base, leaving 5 bases between the germline ends. Germline CDR1 is KGHSH and CDR2 is LQKENI. The CDR3 spells CASSPAQNTEAFF. The DNA for the CDR3 is TGTGCCAGCTCACCAGCCCAGAACACTGAAGCTTTCTTT.